Listed here are 16 T cell receptor beta chains from one sample, sequenced in a study of cytomegalovirus exposure and HLA in healthy donors. Primers for the PCR totalled 60 Vbeta and 13 Jbeta. The repertoire was sequenced with immunoSEQ multiplex PCR; TCRdb's copy has only in-frame clones and lacks some. The sample lists under 120,000 clones, 74% occurring once. The sequenced sample consisted of PBMCs. Receptors originate from a middle-aged man in good health and CMV-seropositive.

This clone was counted a single time. V usage is TRBV5-5 and J usage is TRBJ2-7, with TRBD2 matching over 7 bases. Trimming removed 5 bases from V and 0 bases from J; junction bases left unmatched: 8. The CDR3 has 15 amino acids. CDR1 is SGHKS, CDR2 YYEKEE, per germline (reference sequence). In nucleotides, the CDR3 is TGTGCCAGCAGTTCCAGGACTAGGAGCTCCTACGAGCAGTACTTC. It is translated as CASSSRTRSSYEQYF.

The chain combines TRBV14 with TRBJ1-1; TRBD1 matches at 9 bases. V shed 2 bases and J 5 bases; nucleotides not matched to a gene: 6. CDR1 and CDR2 (germline): SGHDN, FVKESK. This CDR3 contains 15 residues. The CDR3 protein is CASSQTGGLGTEAFF. Here the CDR3 DNA reads TGTGCCAGCAGCCAAACAGGGGGCTTAGGGACTGAAGCTTTCTTT.

The rearrangement uses TRBV9 and TRBJ2-1; TRBD2 matches 10 bases. V shed 1 base, J shed 9 bases, and the junction held 10 bases outside the gene matches. The CDR3 has 16 amino acids. CDR1 and CDR2 (germline): SGDLS, YYNGEE. As DNA, the CDR3 is TGTGCCAGCAGCGTAAGGGAGCGGGGGGGAGGGAGTGAGCAGTTCTTC. Protein sequence: CASSVRERGGGSEQFF.

J is TRBJ2-1 and V is TRBV6-4, with D possibly TRBD2 on 5 matching bases. Germline V lookup: CDR1 MRHNA, CDR2 SNTAGT. V dropped 4 bases and J dropped 5 bases, with 12 bases sitting between them. There are 14 residues in the CDR3. The CDR3, as DNA: TGTGCCAGCAGTGTTGGCCGGGAAAACAATGAGCAGTTCTTC. Translation: CASSVGRENNEQFF.

There are a few counts of this clone. The rearrangement links TRBV2 to TRBJ2-5, with D uncertain. The CDR3 totals 11 residues. The germline CDR1 and CDR2 sequences are SNHLY and FYNNEI. V lost 8 bases and J 4 bases, leaving 8 bases between the germline ends. CDR3 amino acids: CASGWRETQYF. As DNA, the CDR3 is TGTGCCAGCGGGTGGAGAGAGACCCAGTACTTC.

This rearrangement joins TRBV4-1 to TRBJ1-1; D is unclear. The V gene's germline CDR1 is MGHRA and CDR2 YSYEKL. V gave up 1 base and J gave up 8 bases, with 11 bases separating them. The length of the CDR3 is 13 residues. The chain's CDR3 is CASSQVSGREAFF. CDR3 DNA sequence: TGCGCCAGCAGCCAAGTATCCGGGAGAGAAGCTTTCTTT.

This clone was found a few times. V is TRBV19 and J is TRBJ2-3, with TRBD2 identical over 10 bases. Germline values: CDR1 LNHDA, CDR2 SQIVND (reference sequence). J gave up 2 bases and V 5 bases, and 10 bases lay outside the gene matches. The CDR3 runs to 17 residues. This CDR3 reads CASSLRIAGGLTDTQYF. In nucleotides, the CDR3 is TGTGCCAGTAGTCTCCGAATAGCGGGGGGACTCACAGATACGCAGTATTTT.

This chain joins TRBV4-2 and TRBJ2-7; no definite D call. The V end was cut by 2 bases, the J end by 3 bases, with 11 bases between. The CDR3 sequence is 14 residues long. Germline V CDR1 and CDR2: LGHNA, YNFKEQ. CDR3 sequence: CASSQIGGVYEQYF. The DNA for the CDR3 is TGTGCCAGCAGCCAAATCGGCGGAGTCTACGAGCAGTACTTC.

V is TRBV6-1 and J is TRBJ2-7, with D possibly TRBD2 on 6 matching bases. Trimming took off 2 bases at V and 4 bases at J, with 12 bases between the two ends. The V gene's germline CDR1 is MNHNS and CDR2 SASEGT. The CDR3 consists of 14 residues. The CDR3 nucleotides are TGTGCCAGCAGTGAATTCGGGGGTATTTACGAGCAGTACTTC. It is translated as CASSEFGGIYEQYF.

The chain couples TRBV6-5 to TRBJ2-5, with TRBD1 matching over 7 bases. CDR3 length: 13 amino acids. Germline CDR1 and CDR2: MNHEY and SVGAGI. V trimming: 4 bases; J trimming: 1 base; junction bases outside the gene matches: 0. In nucleotides, the CDR3 is TGTGCCAGCAGTTGGACAGGCCAAGAGACCCAGTACTTC. This translates into CASSWTGQETQYF.

The genes are TRBV10-1 and TRBJ2-1; TRBD1 might be the D (5 bases). The CDR3 is made up of 11 amino acids. Germline lookup yields CDR1 WNHNN and CDR2 SYGVQD (reference sequence). The V and J ends lost 3 bases and 9 bases respectively, with 6 bases between them. The CDR3 bases are TGCGCCAGCAGTGAAGGGGTTGAGCAGTTCTTC. Protein sequence: CASSEGVEQFF.

The rearrangement links TRBV11-1 to TRBJ2-7; 10 bases match TRBD1. The CDR3 is 16 amino acids. The J segment lost 7 bases and the V segment lost 3 bases, leaving 12 bases of the junction unmatched. Per the germline V gene, CDR1 is SGHAT and CDR2 is FQDESV (reference sequence). The CDR3 DNA follows: TGTGCCAGCAGCTTCAAACCCGGGACAGGGGCTCGGGAGCAGTACTTC. It is translated as CASSFKPGTGAREQYF.

V is TRBV2 and J is TRBJ1-3; D unresolved. The CDR3 covers 14 residues. V was clipped by 4 bases and J by 0 bases, with 7 bases between them. Germline V gene sequence: CDR1 SNHLY, CDR2 FYNNEI. The CDR3 bases are TGTGCCAGCAGTGGCCACAGCTCTGGAAACACCATATATTTT. It encodes CASSGHSSGNTIYF.

V gene TRBV5-1 combines with J gene TRBJ2-7; 8 bases line up with TRBD2. Germline CDR1 and CDR2: SGHRS and YFSETQ. Trimming cost V 4 bases and J 0 bases; bases outside gene matches: 6. This CDR3 has 15 residues. The CDR3 DNA reads as TGCGCCAGCAGCCGGGAGGGTTTTAGCTCCTACGAGCAGTACTTC. Its protein is CASSREGFSSYEQYF.

CDR3 coding DNA: TGCAGCGTTGAAGGGTTTAGCGGAGGCTCCTACAATGAGCAGTTCTTC. It encodes CSVEGFSGGSYNEQFF. The chain recombines TRBV29-1 with TRBJ2-1, with D possibly matching TRBD2 (6 bases). The CDR3 covers 16 residues. Germline assignment: CDR1 SQVTM and CDR2 ANQGSEA. V lost 1 base to trimming and J lost 0 bases, with 13 bases between them.

This clone is a singleton in its sample. CDR3 nucleotide sequence: TGCGCCAGCAGCTTCGGGTCTGGAGGAAACACCATATATTTT. Encoded protein: CASSFGSGGNTIYF. The chain uses TRBV5-1 and TRBJ1-3; D gene ambiguous. V was shortened by 2 bases and J by 4 bases, with 10 bases between the two germline ends. Germline V gene sequence: CDR1 SGHRS, CDR2 YFSETQ. This CDR3 has 14 residues.